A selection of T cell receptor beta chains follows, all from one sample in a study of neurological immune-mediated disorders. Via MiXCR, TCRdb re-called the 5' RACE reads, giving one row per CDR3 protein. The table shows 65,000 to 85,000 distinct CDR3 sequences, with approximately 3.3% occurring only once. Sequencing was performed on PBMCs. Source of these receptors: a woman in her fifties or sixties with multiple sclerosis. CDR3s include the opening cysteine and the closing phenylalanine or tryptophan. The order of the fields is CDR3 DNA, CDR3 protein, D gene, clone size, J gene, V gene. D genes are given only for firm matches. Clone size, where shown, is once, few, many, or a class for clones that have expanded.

cdr3_nt: TGTGCCAGCAGCCGCAGCGGGGGCCCCTCCTACGAGCAGTACTTC
cdr3_aa: CASSRSGGPSYEQYF
d_call: TRBD2
clone_size: many
j_call: TRBJ2-7
v_call: TRBV7-2

cdr3_nt: TGCAGTGCTCAGCCGGGACCACACACAGATACGCAGTATTTT
cdr3_aa: CSAQPGPHTDTQYF
d_call: .
clone_size: many
j_call: TRBJ2-3
v_call: TRBV20-1

cdr3_nt: TGCGCCAGCAGCCTCCGGACTAGCGGGGACAATGAGCAGTTCTTC
cdr3_aa: CASSLRTSGDNEQFF
d_call: TRBD2
clone_size: many
j_call: TRBJ2-1
v_call: TRBV5-1

cdr3_nt: TGCGCCAGCAGCTTACTGGGACAGGGGGGGTCCTCTGGGGCCAACGTCCTGACTTTC
cdr3_aa: CASSLLGQGGSSGANVLTF
d_call: TRBD1
clone_size: many
j_call: TRBJ2-6
v_call: TRBV5-1

cdr3_nt: TGTGCCAGCGACCCGGGACTAGCGGTTACAAGCGGGGAGCTGTTTTTT
cdr3_aa: CASDPGLAVTSGELFF
d_call: TRBD2
clone_size: many
j_call: TRBJ2-2
v_call: TRBV6-2/TRBV6-3

cdr3_nt: TGTGCCAGCAGCTTATATGGAGGGGAGCTGTTTTTT
cdr3_aa: CASSLYGGELFF
d_call: .
clone_size: many
j_call: TRBJ2-2
v_call: TRBV7-2

cdr3_nt: TGCAGTGCCGATCGCCGAGGGACCTCTTCACCCCTCCACTTT
cdr3_aa: CSADRRGTSSPLHF
d_call: .
clone_size: many
j_call: TRBJ1-6
v_call: TRBV20-1

cdr3_nt: TGTGCCAGCAGTGACGGGCTAGCGGGAGATGAGCAGTTCTTC
cdr3_aa: CASSDGLAGDEQFF
d_call: TRBD2
clone_size: many
j_call: TRBJ2-1
v_call: TRBV6-4

cdr3_nt: TGTGCCAGCAGTGCCCAGCAGGCCGGATACACTGAAGCTTTCTTT
cdr3_aa: CASSAQQAGYTEAFF
d_call: .
clone_size: many
j_call: TRBJ1-1
v_call: TRBV28

cdr3_nt: TGTGCCAGCAGTCAAGACAGGGCCGCGGCTTTCTTT
cdr3_aa: CASSQDRAAAFF
d_call: TRBD1
clone_size: many
j_call: TRBJ1-1
v_call: TRBV7-2

cdr3_nt: TGTGCCATCAGTGAGGGGCAGGGCAATCAGCCCCAGCATTTT
cdr3_aa: CAISEGQGNQPQHF
d_call: .
clone_size: many
j_call: TRBJ1-5
v_call: TRBV10-3

cdr3_nt: TGTGCCAGCAGCCCCGGGACAGGGTGGGGGAATGAGCAGTTCTTC
cdr3_aa: CASSPGTGWGNEQFF
d_call: TRBD1
clone_size: many
j_call: TRBJ2-1
v_call: TRBV7-2

cdr3_nt: TGCAGTGCTAAGAACTTAAGGGGAAGTTCCTACAATGAGCAGTTCTTC
cdr3_aa: CSAKNLRGSSYNEQFF
d_call: .
clone_size: many
j_call: TRBJ2-1
v_call: TRBV20-1

cdr3_nt: TGCAGCGTTGAAAGGCGAGGGGGAGAGACCCAGTACTTC
cdr3_aa: CSVERRGGETQYF
d_call: .
clone_size: few
j_call: TRBJ2-5
v_call: TRBV29-1

cdr3_nt: TGCGCCAGCAGCTTGGGTGACTCTTTTAACTATGGCTACACCTTC
cdr3_aa: CASSLGDSFNYGYTF
d_call: .
clone_size: many
j_call: TRBJ1-2
v_call: TRBV5-1

cdr3_nt: TGTGCCAGCAGCTGGGGACTAGCGGGAGAGGAGAGGAGGGCAGAGACCCAGTACTTC
cdr3_aa: CASSWGLAGEERRAETQYF
d_call: TRBD2
clone_size: many
j_call: TRBJ2-5
v_call: TRBV7-8

cdr3_nt: TGCAGTGCTAGTAAGCGGGAGGTTTCAGAGACCCAGTACTTC
cdr3_aa: CSASKREVSETQYF
d_call: TRBD2
clone_size: many
j_call: TRBJ2-5
v_call: TRBV20-1

cdr3_nt: TGTGCCAGCAGCATTACCACGGGGATTAGTAACCTATACAATGAGCAGTTCTTC
cdr3_aa: CASSITTGISNLYNEQFF
d_call: .
clone_size: .
j_call: TRBJ2-1
v_call: TRBV5-5

cdr3_nt: TGTGCCAGCAGCGATAGAGATACTTGGACATGGAACACCGGGGAGCTGTTTTTT
cdr3_aa: CASSDRDTWTWNTGELFF
d_call: .
clone_size: many
j_call: TRBJ2-2
v_call: TRBV7-9

cdr3_nt: TGTGCCAGCTCACCACTAGCGGGGAGTTACAATGAGCAGTTCTTC
cdr3_aa: CASSPLAGSYNEQFF
d_call: TRBD2
clone_size: many
j_call: TRBJ2-1
v_call: TRBV18

cdr3_nt: TGTGCCAGCAGCTCGCCGGGGACTAAAGAGACCCAGTACTTC
cdr3_aa: CASSSPGTKETQYF
d_call: TRBD2
clone_size: many
j_call: TRBJ2-5
v_call: TRBV7-9

cdr3_nt: TGTGCCAGCCTACAGGTCTCCGGGGCCAACGTCCTGACTTTC
cdr3_aa: CASLQVSGANVLTF
d_call: .
clone_size: many
j_call: TRBJ2-6
v_call: TRBV28

cdr3_nt: TGCAGCGTCGCTAGCGGACAAGAGACCCAGTACTTC
cdr3_aa: CSVASGQETQYF
d_call: TRBD2
clone_size: many
j_call: TRBJ2-5
v_call: TRBV29-1

cdr3_nt: TGTGCCAGCAGCCCCGACAGGGGTCACACAGATACGCAGTATTTT
cdr3_aa: CASSPDRGHTDTQYF
d_call: TRBD1
clone_size: .
j_call: TRBJ2-3
v_call: TRBV7-2

cdr3_nt: TGTGCCAGCAGACCCACCGGGGAGCTGTTTTTT
cdr3_aa: CASRPTGELFF
d_call: .
clone_size: many
j_call: TRBJ2-2
v_call: TRBV6-4

cdr3_nt: TGCGCCAGCAGCTTCCGTCAGAAAGAGACCCAGTACTTC
cdr3_aa: CASSFRQKETQYF
d_call: .
clone_size: many
j_call: TRBJ2-5
v_call: TRBV5-1

cdr3_nt: TGCAGTGCTAGAGGGGCGGGAACAAACATTCAGTACTTC
cdr3_aa: CSARGAGTNIQYF
d_call: .
clone_size: many
j_call: TRBJ2-4
v_call: TRBV20-1

cdr3_nt: TGCGCCAGCAGCTTAACAGGGTCCTTCATGAACACTGAAGCTTTCTTT
cdr3_aa: CASSLTGSFMNTEAFF
d_call: .
clone_size: many
j_call: TRBJ1-1
v_call: TRBV5-1

cdr3_nt: TGTGTCAGCAGCTTAGATAGGCTTAGGGGGACCACTGAAGCTTTCTTT
cdr3_aa: CVSSLDRLRGTTEAFF
d_call: .
clone_size: many
j_call: TRBJ1-1
v_call: TRBV7-9